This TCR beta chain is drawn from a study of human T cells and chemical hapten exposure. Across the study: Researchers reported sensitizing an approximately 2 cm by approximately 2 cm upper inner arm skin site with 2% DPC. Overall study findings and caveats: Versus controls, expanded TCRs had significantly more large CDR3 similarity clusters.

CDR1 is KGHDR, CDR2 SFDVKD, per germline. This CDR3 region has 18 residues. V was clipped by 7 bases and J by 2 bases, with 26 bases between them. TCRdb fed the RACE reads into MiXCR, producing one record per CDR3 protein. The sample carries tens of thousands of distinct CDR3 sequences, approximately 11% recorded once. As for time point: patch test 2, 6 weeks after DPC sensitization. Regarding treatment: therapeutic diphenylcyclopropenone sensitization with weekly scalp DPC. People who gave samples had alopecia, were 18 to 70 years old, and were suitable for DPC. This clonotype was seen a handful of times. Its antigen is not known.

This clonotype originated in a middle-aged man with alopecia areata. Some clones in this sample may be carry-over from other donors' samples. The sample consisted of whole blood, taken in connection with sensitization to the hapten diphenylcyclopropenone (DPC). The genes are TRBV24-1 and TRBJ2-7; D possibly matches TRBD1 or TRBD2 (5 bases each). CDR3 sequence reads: CATRVQWGTSSTPYEQYV. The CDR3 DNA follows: TGTGCCACCAGAGTCCAATGGGGGACGTCGTCGACCCCCTACGAGCAGTACGTC.